This TCR beta chain was sequenced for a study of human T cells and chemical hapten exposure (dated by TCRdb to the early 2020s). In terms of the full investigation: Libraries were pooled for sequencing, and per-sample TCR yields varied mainly because of small differences in library volumes within the pool. In alopecia patients, the study followed how the peripheral blood TCR repertoire changed in vivo over primary and secondary sensitization to diphenylcyclopropenone (DPC), a hapten. For every blood RNA sample, sequencing covered both the TCR alpha and TCR beta chains.

This clonotype showed up many times. Its antigen remains undetermined. Per-nucleotide qualities are absent, and no much larger clonotype sits a single base away. The CDR3 runs 13 residues from the cysteine to the phenylalanine. Only the CDR3 part of the read is kept: 39 bases, read in frame from the first base. The germline V gene encodes CDR1 LGHDT and CDR2 YNNKEL (reference sequence). V and J are truncated by 0 bases and 8 bases respectively, leaving an intervening sequence of 8 bases. Receptor libraries were prepared by RACE. TCRdb records NextSeq 500 as the sequencer. Library preparation attached unique molecular identifiers to individual cDNA molecules for quantitative, reproducible TCR counting. The paper's processing steps were these. A median of roughly 99,000 TCRs per sample was observed, with a range of about 20,000 to 700,000. The Decombinator software suite was used to annotate V, J and CDR3 in the TCR reads. For PS versus PT1 abundance plots, all samples were subsampled to the same number of TCRs (28,000). TCRs were defined as expanded if absent before sensitization and observed at least eight times at the 2-week time point. TCRdb ran its own pipeline on the public reads, namely fastp trimming at Q25 and MiXCR clone calling, and kept in-frame beta chains. When rows share a CDR3 protein, they turn into one entry using the most common DNA and genes. These V and J calls rely on TCRdb rather than the paper's analysis. The sample has roughly 43,000 distinct CDR3 sequences on record, around 3.4% of them singletons. The ten top clones hold about 6% of the sample.

The time point label here, explained by the study, means: healthy volunteer bleed at 6 weeks. Unfractionated whole blood was collected in Tempus Blood RNA tubes, and total RNA was extracted from that blood. About 5 healthy volunteers served as TCR sequencing controls and were bled at day 0, 2 weeks and 6 weeks. What the study reported, not specific to this receptor: DPC sensitization did not change how many TCRs were above 1 in 1000 frequency, and no evidence was found of alterations in global repertoire structure. After repeated subsampling, the strength of the expansion versus patch-test correlation and the threshold at which it became significant changed.

The receptor was derived from a human donor in good health. Some clones in this sample may be carry-over from other donors' samples. The rearranged chain carries TRBV3-1 and TRBJ2-1, with no D gene named confidently. Sequenced material: whole blood. In nucleotide form, the sequence is TGTGCCAGCAGCCAAGAGGGTAGGGATGAGCAGTTCTTC. It specifies CASSQEGRDEQFF.